This T cell receptor beta chain appears in the sequencing data of a study of OX40 agonist ivuxolimab in advanced cancers. The study's findings and limits: Certain nonresponding patients likewise had low normalized T-cell clonal expansion.

The method was immunoSEQ multiplex PCR; TCRdb's version includes in-frame clones alone and lacks a portion of them. Among around 22,000 clones listed, more than 80% were seen once. Germline CDR1 reads LNHNV; CDR2 reads YYDKDF (reference sequence). The CDR3 spans 13 residues. V was shortened by 0 bases and J by 5 bases, with 7 bases between the two germline ends. A note on this clone: Antigen: not known.

Source: CD4+ or CD8+ T cells sorted from blood, taken in a trial of the OX40 agonist ivuxolimab. This chain connects TRBV15 to TRBJ1-2; no clear D. The receptor was derived from an adult with an advanced solid tumor such as melanoma, head and neck, liver or kidney cancer. The CDR3 DNA reads TGTGCCACCAGCAGAGATCAGCAGTATGGCTACACCTTC. Protein product: CATSRDQQYGYTF.